Below are 15 T cell receptor beta chains sequenced from a single sample in a study of T cell responses to AZD1222 COVID-19 vaccine. Clones were sequenced by immunoSEQ multiplex PCR, and TCRdb holds only the in-frame ones, with some missing. The ten top clones account for about 2.3%, within a sample of around 140,000 clones. Sequences were obtained from peripheral blood. All receptors come from an adult in good health.

The rearrangement links TRBV18 to TRBJ1-1; TRBD1 matches 9 bases. Germline loops: CDR1 KGHSH, CDR2 LQKENI. This CDR3 is built from 13 residues. V trimming: 4 bases; J trimming: 7 bases; junction bases outside the gene matches: 4. In DNA, the CDR3 is TGTGCCAGCTCACTCGGACAGGGGTATGAAGCTTTCTTT. Translation gives CASSLGQGYEAFF.

This rearrangement joins TRBV5-1 to TRBJ2-7, with D tentatively TRBD1 (6 bases). This CDR3 is 15 amino acids long. Deletions cut 3 bases from V and 4 bases from J, with 17 bases between. Germline lookup yields CDR1 SGHRS and CDR2 YFSETQ. Here the CDR3 DNA reads TGCGCCAGCAGCTACCGGGACACCGTTTTTTACGAGCAGTACTTC. It codes for CASSYRDTVFYEQYF.

The rearrangement links TRBV6-5 to TRBJ1-1, with a weak D call TRBD1 (5 bases). CDR3 length equals 15 residues. V lost 6 bases and J 0 bases, leaving 14 bases between the germline ends. Germline CDR1 and CDR2: MNHEY and SVGAGI. CDR3 in amino acids: CASSRGEGMNTEAFF. The CDR3 DNA sequence: TGTGCCAGCAGCCGAGGGGAAGGTATGAACACTGAAGCTTTCTTT.

V is TRBV2 and J is TRBJ1-5; TRBD1 might be the D (6 bases). The germline gives CDR1 SNHLY, CDR2 FYNNEI. This CDR3 contains 13 residues. The V gene lost 9 bases and the J gene lost 2 bases, with 11 bases spanning the gap. In nucleotides, the CDR3 is TGTGCCAGTCAGACAGGCGGCAATCAGCCCCAGCATTTT. Encoded protein: CASQTGGNQPQHF.

The CDR3 loop reads CATSSQTGAYEQYF. As DNA, the CDR3 is TGTGCCACCAGCAGCCAAACAGGGGCCTACGAGCAGTACTTC. The rearrangement uses TRBV15 and TRBJ2-7; 7 bases map to TRBD1. There are 14 residues in the CDR3. J gave up 2 bases and V 3 bases, and 4 bases lay outside the gene matches. Germline assignment: CDR1 LNHNV and CDR2 YYDKDF (reference sequence).

The J gene is TRBJ2-5, the V gene TRBV2; TRBD2 agrees at 9 bases. V was pared by 6 bases and J by 5 bases, with 13 bases of the junction left unmatched. The CDR3 is 16 residues long. Germline lookup yields CDR1 SNHLY and CDR2 FYNNEI. In nucleotides, the CDR3 is TGTGCCAGCAGCGATGCCCTAGCGGGGTCCCGGGAGACCCAGTACTTC. Translating it yields CASSDALAGSRETQYF.

CDR3 sequence (DNA): TGTGCCAGCAGCTTGCAGGACAGGGCTGGAAACACCATATATTTT. Encoded protein: CASSLQDRAGNTIYF. The chain recombines TRBV11-2 with TRBJ1-3; 8 bases are shared with TRBD1. In germline, CDR1 is SGHAT, CDR2 FQNNGV. The CDR3 loop spans 15 amino acids. Trimming at V came to 3 bases and at J to 2 bases, leaving 3 bases not matched to a gene.

This chain links TRBV18 with TRBJ1-5, with D possibly being TRBD1 (5 bases). The germline V gene has CDR1 KGHSH and CDR2 LQKENI. The V end was cut by 2 bases, the J end by 8 bases, with 16 bases between. CDR3 length equals 15 residues. CDR3 sequence: CASSPGREQWEPQHF. In DNA form, the CDR3 reads TGTGCCAGCTCACCAGGCAGGGAGCAATGGGAGCCCCAGCATTTT.

The rearrangement links TRBV19 to TRBJ1-1; no clear D. The V end was cut by 10 bases, the J end by 0 bases, with 12 bases between. CDR3 size: 13 residues. In germline, CDR1 is LNHDA, CDR2 SQIVND (reference sequence). CDR3 protein: CATAKFMNTEAFF. Written as DNA, the CDR3 is TGTGCCACCGCGAAATTCATGAACACTGAAGCTTTCTTT.

V usage is TRBV5-1 and J usage is TRBJ2-2; D call uncertain. V lost 1 base to trimming and J lost 6 bases, with 4 bases between them. Germline-derived CDR1 and CDR2 are SGHRS and YFSETQ. The CDR3 spans 12 residues. CDR3 DNA: TGCGCCAGCAGCTTGTCGCCCGGGGAGCTGTTTTTT. Translation gives CASSLSPGELFF.

As to this clone: One end of the junction is discordant with germline, which a read error may explain. The rearrangement links TRBV7-2 to TRBJ1-6; tentative D call: TRBD1 (5 bases). Looked up from germline, CDR1 is SGHTA and CDR2 is FQGNSA. CDR3 size: 17 residues. CDR3 protein: CASSLAPGISYNSPLHF. In DNA, the CDR3 is TGTGCCAGCAGCTTAGCTCCAGGGATCTCCTATAATTCGCCCCTCCACTTT.

The V call is TRBV6-5, the J call TRBJ2-7; D tentatively fits TRBD1 or TRBD2 (5 bases each). CDR1 is MNHEY, CDR2 SVGAGI, per germline. The length of the CDR3 is 14 residues. The V end lost 0 bases, the J end lost 2 bases, and 8 bases lay between the germline ends. This CDR3 reads CASSYSSGPYEQYF. DNA of the CDR3: TGTGCCAGCAGTTACTCATCGGGGCCCTACGAGCAGTACTTC.

V gene TRBV4-1 combines with J gene TRBJ2-3, with 9 bases matching TRBD2. This CDR3 is built from 15 residues. Germline CDR1 MGHRA, CDR2 YSYEKL. J gave up 4 bases and V 1 base, and 3 bases lay outside the gene matches. The chain's CDR3 is CASSQGAGGADTQYF. The CDR3 DNA follows: TGCGCCAGCAGCCAAGGAGCGGGGGGCGCAGATACGCAGTATTTT.

The chain couples TRBV7-9 to TRBJ1-2; 9 positions agree with TRBD1. CDR3 length equals 12 residues. The V gene end was trimmed by 11 bases and the J gene end by 0 bases; junction bases not matched to a gene: 1. Germline-derived CDR1 and CDR2 are SEHNR and FQNEAQ (reference sequence). In DNA, the CDR3 is TGTGCCGGGGACAGGGCTAACTATGGCTACACCTTC. This gives the protein CAGDRANYGYTF. Supplemented by reference TRBV7-9 and TRBJ1-2, the full variable domain reads DTGVSQNPRHKITKRGQNVTFRCDPISEHNRLYWYRQTLGQGPEFLTYFQNEAQLEKSRLLSDRFSAERPKGSFSTLEIQRTEQGDSAMYLCAGDRANYGYTFGSGTRLTVV.

The chain has TRBV5-1 and TRBJ1-3; D is undetermined. Per germline, CDR1 SGHRS and CDR2 YFSETQ. The CDR3 totals 13 residues. Trimming shortened V by 7 bases and J by 2 bases, and 10 bases separated the two germline ends. This CDR3 reads CASGPVPGNTIYF. The CDR3 nucleotides are TGCGCCAGCGGTCCGGTACCTGGAAACACCATATATTTT.